The entry that follows covers one T cell receptor (beta chain) sequence. Measured with immunoSEQ multiplex PCR; TCRdb has only the in-frame clones, and not every one. The sample records roughly 60,000 clones, roughly 87% being singletons. This record belongs to a study of blood T cell repertoires in COVID-19. Germline-derived CDR1 and CDR2 are LGHNT and FRNRAP. Trimming took 7 bases from V and 5 from J, leaving 20 bases between them. The CDR3 is 15 residues long. The chain joins TRBV12-5 to TRBJ2-5, with a weak D call TRBD1 (5 bases). This receptor was taken from a human donor with acute or convalescent COVID-19. The donor label of this sample is uncertain. The specimen was peripheral blood. CDR3 in DNA: TGTGCTAGTGCCCTAGGGGAAGCTCCCAGGGAGACCCAGTACTTC. Protein: CASALGEAPRETQYF.